One and the same sample provided the 28 T cell receptor beta chains below, sequenced in a study of cytomegalovirus exposure and HLA in healthy donors. PCR amplification relied on 60 Vbeta primers (plus 13 Jbeta primers). Profiling relied on immunoSEQ multiplex PCR, and the TCRdb table lists in-frame clones only, not all of them. The sample yields about 200,000 clones, nearly 80% seen once. Sequencing was carried out using PBMCs. These receptors were obtained from a male donor in good health and CMV-seronegative.

The rearrangement links TRBV5-1 to TRBJ2-3; a possible D gene is TRBD1 (6 bases). This CDR3 has 15 residues. CDR1 and CDR2 (germline): SGHRS, YFSETQ. Trimming took off 0 bases at V and 5 bases at J, with 13 bases between the two ends. The CDR3 DNA sequence: TGCGCCAGCAGCTTGGGGGACATCAGACAAGATACGCAGTATTTT. Translating it yields CASSLGDIRQDTQYF.

The chain uses TRBV7-2 and TRBJ2-7, with 13 nucleotides matching TRBD2. Germline loops: CDR1 SGHTA, CDR2 FQGNSA. V shed 5 bases and J 0 bases; nucleotides not matched to a gene: 7. CDR3 length: 17 residues. The chain's CDR3 is CASSLGRTSGGSYEQYF. In nucleotides, the CDR3 is TGTGCCAGCAGCCTAGGGCGGACTAGCGGGGGCTCCTACGAGCAGTACTTC.

This rearrangement joins TRBV5-1 to TRBJ1-3, with 9 bases fitting TRBD1. This CDR3 has 17 residues. The germline gives CDR1 SGHRS, CDR2 YFSETQ. V gave up 1 base and J gave up 0 bases; unmatched junction bases: 5. Written as DNA, the CDR3 is TGCGCCAGCAGCTTGCGGACAGGGGCCAGCTCTGGAAACACCATATATTTT. This encodes CASSLRTGASSGNTIYF.

The chain combines TRBV7-2 with TRBJ1-1; D possibly corresponds to TRBD1 (6 bases). CDR1 SGHTA and CDR2 FQGNSA come from the germline V gene. V dropped 3 bases and J dropped 4 bases, with 15 bases sitting between them. The CDR3 is 15 amino acids. CDR3 nucleotides: TGTGCCAGCAGCTTGCGGACAGCGGGGGGCACTGAAGCTTTCTTT. It is translated as CASSLRTAGGTEAFF.

This chain connects TRBV6-1 to TRBJ1-1, with D maybe TRBD1 (5 bases). The germline CDR1 and CDR2 sequences are MNHNS and SASEGT. Trimming removed 3 bases at V and 0 bases at J, with 8 bases between. The CDR3 loop spans 14 amino acids. The CDR3 region has the DNA TGTGCCAGCAGTGAGGGGGGTATGAACACTGAAGCTTTCTTT. Its translation is CASSEGGMNTEAFF.

The rearrangement links TRBV6-6 to TRBJ2-7, with 9 positions matching TRBD1. V was clipped by 6 bases and J by 1 base; unmatched bases: 7. This CDR3 contains 15 residues. CDR1 is MNHNY and CDR2 is SVGAGI in the germline V gene (reference sequence). CDR3: CASSLLQGASYEQYF. CDR3 coding DNA: TGTGCCAGCAGCCTACTACAGGGGGCTTCCTACGAGCAGTACTTC.

V gene TRBV28 combines with J gene TRBJ2-7; 9 positions agree with TRBD1. The ends lost 6 bases at V and 10 bases at J; junction bases unmatched: 7. CDR3 length: 12 residues. Germline V CDR1 and CDR2: MDHEN, SYDVKM. The CDR3 sequence: CASRLRDRAQYF. The CDR3 region has the DNA TGTGCCAGCAGGCTACGGGACAGGGCACAGTACTTC.

The CDR3 sequence: CASSTGNSGANVLTF. The CDR3 DNA is TGCGCCAGCTCGACAGGGAACTCTGGGGCCAACGTCCTGACTTTC. The chain employs TRBV5-1 and TRBJ2-6; TRBD1 aligns across 7 bases. There are 15 residues in the CDR3. Germline V gives CDR1 SGHRS, CDR2 YFSETQ. Germline trimming cut 7 bases from V and 0 bases from J; bases unmatched to any gene: 4. Variable domain in full (rest from reference TRBV5-1 and TRBJ2-6): KAGVTQTPRYLIKTRGQQVTLSCSPISGHRSVSWYQQTPGQGLQFLFEYFSETQRNKGNFPGRFSGRQFSNSRSEMNVSTLELGDSALYLCASSTGNSGANVLTFGAGSRLTVL.

CDR3 sequence (DNA): TGTGCCAGCACCGGTCCCTCGGGGGTCTACGAGCAGTACTTC. Translation: CASTGPSGVYEQYF. V is TRBV28 and J is TRBJ2-7; D possibly corresponds to TRBD2 (6 bases). Germline assignment: CDR1 MDHEN and CDR2 SYDVKM. Trimming left V 7 bases short and J 3 bases short, with 16 bases between. The CDR3 sequence is 14 residues long.

The chain recombines TRBV30 with TRBJ1-1; D is perhaps TRBD1 (6 bases). This CDR3 is 13 amino acids long. Germline V lookup: CDR1 GTSNPN, CDR2 SVGIG (reference sequence). V was pared by 4 bases and J by 4 bases, with 13 bases between. For the CDR3, the DNA is TGTGCCTGGAACCAACAGGGTCCCACTGAAGCTTTCTTT. Its protein is CAWNQQGPTEAFF. Filled out from reference TRBV30 and TRBJ1-1, the complete variable domain reads SQTIHQWPATLVQPVGSPLSLECTVEGTSNPNLYWYRQAAGRGLQLLFYSVGIGQISSEVPQNLSASRPQDRQFILSSKKLLLSDSGFYLCAWNQQGPTEAFFGQGTRLTVV.

This clone was seen more than once but under ten times. The chain employs TRBV5-1 and TRBJ2-7; 14 nucleotides match TRBD2. The V gene's germline CDR1 is SGHRS and CDR2 YFSETQ. The J segment lost 2 bases and the V segment lost 4 bases, leaving 11 bases of the junction unmatched. This CDR3 comprises 18 residues. The CDR3 coding sequence is TGCGCCAGCAGCCGAGTCCCGGGACTAGCGGGAGCCCCCTACGAGCAGTACTTC. Translated, it gives CASSRVPGLAGAPYEQYF.

The chain joins TRBV27 to TRBJ2-7; weak D call: TRBD1 (5 bases). Germline V gene sequence: CDR1 MNHEY, CDR2 SMNVEV (reference sequence). The V gene lost 5 bases and the J gene lost 0 bases, with 8 bases spanning the gap. CDR3 length: 13 amino acids. The CDR3 sequence: CASSPDSSYEQYF. CDR3 DNA sequence: TGTGCCAGCAGTCCCGACAGCTCCTACGAGCAGTACTTC.

This chain uses TRBV7-2 with TRBJ2-1; D may be TRBD2 (5 bases). V lost 1 base to trimming and J lost 3 bases, with 16 bases between them. CDR3 size: 17 residues. The V gene's germline CDR1 is SGHTA and CDR2 FQGNSA. The CDR3 loop is CASSLEWASTVYNEQFF. In DNA, the CDR3 is TGTGCCAGCAGCTTAGAATGGGCTAGCACAGTCTACAATGAGCAGTTCTTC.

The chain links TRBV7-2 to TRBJ1-1; TRBD1 might be the D (5 bases). The germline CDR1 and CDR2 sequences are SGHTA and FQGNSA. The ends were cut back, 2 bases at V and 5 bases at J, with 15 bases in the middle. The CDR3 is 15 residues long. The CDR3 is CASSLTGRGGTEAFF. As DNA, the CDR3 is TGTGCCAGCAGCTTAACGGGACGGGGGGGGACTGAAGCTTTCTTT.

The rearrangement uses TRBV28 and TRBJ1-2; D is unresolved. Trimming stripped 2 bases from V and 4 bases from J, with 5 bases between. CDR3 length: 12 residues. The germline V gene has CDR1 MDHEN and CDR2 SYDVKM. The CDR3 is CASSLPRYGYTF. The CDR3 region has the DNA TGTGCCAGCAGTTTACCCCGCTATGGCTACACCTTC.

The gene calls are TRBV11-2 and TRBJ1-4, with TRBD1 as a possible D gene (5 bases). V was clipped by 0 bases and J by 6 bases, with 11 bases between them. This CDR3 comprises 15 residues. Germline CDR1 and CDR2: SGHAT and FQNNGV. The CDR3, as DNA: TGTGCCAGCAGCTTAGAGGGAGGACAATATGAAAAACTGTTTTTT. Protein product: CASSLEGGQYEKLFF. The full variable domain, with the rest looked up from reference TRBV11-2 and TRBJ1-4, is EAGVAQSPRYKIIEKRQSVAFWCNPISGHATLYWYQQILGQGPKLLIQFQNNGVVDDSQLPKDRFSAERLKGVDSTLKIQPAKLEDSAVYLCASSLEGGQYEKLFFGSGTQLSVL.

The chain carries TRBV15 and TRBJ2-7; 9 bases agree with TRBD1. Germline V lookup: CDR1 LNHNV, CDR2 YYDKDF (reference sequence). J gave up 4 bases and V 5 bases, and 12 bases lay outside the gene matches. The CDR3 is 16 residues long. CDR3 DNA: TGTGCCACCAGCTACGCATTTGGACAGGGGATTTACGAGCAGTACTTC. It specifies CATSYAFGQGIYEQYF.

The gene calls are TRBV6-5 and TRBJ2-7; TRBD2 matches 14 bases. This CDR3 comprises 15 residues. J gave up 6 bases and V 4 bases, and 5 bases lay outside the gene matches. The germline CDR1 and CDR2 sequences are MNHEY and SVGAGI. This chain's CDR3 is CASSSTGLAGVEQYF. The CDR3 region has the DNA TGTGCCAGCAGTTCCACGGGACTAGCGGGAGTCGAGCAGTACTTC.

The rearrangement uses TRBV29-1 and TRBJ2-1; the match to TRBD2 covers 11 bases. V was pared by 1 base and J by 8 bases, with 16 bases of the junction left unmatched. CDR1 is SQVTM and CDR2 is ANQGSEA in the germline V gene. The CDR3 sequence is 18 residues long. As DNA, the CDR3 is TGCAGCGTTGAAGGATATTTCGAGGCTAGCGGGAGGCCCGATGAGCAGTTCTTC. This encodes CSVEGYFEASGRPDEQFF.

CDR3 DNA: TGTGCCAGCAGCTTCTCCGGAGACAATCAGCCCCAGCATTTT. Its translation is CASSFSGDNQPQHF. The V gene is TRBV7-9, the J gene TRBJ1-5, with D hard to call. Trimming removed 3 bases at V and 3 bases at J, with 9 bases between. In germline, CDR1 is SEHNR, CDR2 FQNEAQ (reference sequence). The CDR3 loop spans 14 amino acids.

The J gene is TRBJ2-4, the V gene TRBV12-2; the D call in the table, TRBD2, was not verified against the DNA. TRBV12-2 is a documented pseudogene. The CDR3 has 22 amino acids. The CDR3 loop reads CASRLAGLAGDPGHSAKNIQYF. The CDR3 DNA reads as TGTGCAAGTCGCTTAGCGGGACTAGCGGGAGACCCTGGGCATTCGGCCAAAAACATTCAGTACTTC.

This clone has just a few counts. The chain is built from TRBV5-1 and TRBJ2-1; the match to TRBD2 covers 7 bases. Germline values: CDR1 SGHRS, CDR2 YFSETQ. V trimming: 3 bases; J trimming: 5 bases; junction bases outside the gene matches: 2. This CDR3 has 13 residues. CDR3 bases: TGCGCCAGCAGCTACGGGGGGAACAATGAGCAGTTCTTC. Translated: CASSYGGNNEQFF.

The CDR3 sequence is CASSLEPNQETQYF. DNA of the CDR3: TGTGCCAGCAGCTTGGAGCCAAACCAAGAGACCCAGTACTTC. The chain uses TRBV5-4 and TRBJ2-5, with D uncertain. V was trimmed by 0 bases and J by 0 bases, leaving 6 bases between them. This CDR3 is built from 14 residues. In germline, CDR1 is SGHNT, CDR2 YYREEE (reference sequence).

The rearrangement uses TRBV27 and TRBJ2-1; 9 nucleotides match TRBD2. This CDR3 region has 20 residues. Germline loops: CDR1 MNHEY, CDR2 SMNVEV (reference sequence). J gave up 0 bases and V 5 bases, and 17 bases lay outside the gene matches. The CDR3 reads CASSPQLLAGSSVSYNEQFF. The DNA of the CDR3 is TGTGCCAGCAGTCCTCAGTTGCTAGCGGGAAGTTCCGTCTCCTACAATGAGCAGTTCTTC.

The sample holds one count of this clone. This rearrangement joins TRBV9 to TRBJ2-7; 9 bases line up with TRBD1. From germline, CDR1 is SGDLS and CDR2 YYNGEE. The junction had 8 bases not matched to a gene; V was cut back by 4 bases and J by 6 bases. The CDR3 extends over 14 amino acids. CDR3 sequence: CASSSRTGVGEQYF. CDR3 coding DNA: TGTGCCAGCAGCTCCCGGACAGGGGTTGGCGAGCAGTACTTC.

V usage is TRBV19 and J usage is TRBJ2-2; TRBD1 aligns across 10 bases. The CDR3 runs 14 residues. J was trimmed by 2 bases and V by 10 bases; bases with no gene match: 4. Germline V gene data show CDR1 as LNHDA and CDR2 as SQIVND (reference sequence). The chain's CDR3 is CAMGTGANTGELFF. CDR3 DNA sequence: TGTGCCATGGGGACAGGGGCTAACACCGGGGAGCTGTTTTTT.

DNA of the CDR3: TGCAGCGGGTGGGTGCGGGATGGCTACACCTTC. It is translated as CSGWVRDGYTF. The V and J genes are TRBV29-1 and TRBJ1-2; no clear D gene. Deletions cut 7 bases from V and 6 bases from J, with 12 bases between. This CDR3 comprises 11 residues. The germline CDR1 and CDR2 sequences are SQVTM and ANQGSEA.

The chain links TRBV30 to TRBJ2-5, with 11 bases matching TRBD1. CDR3 length: 15 amino acids. Germline lookup yields CDR1 GTSNPN and CDR2 SVGIG (reference sequence). V dropped 4 bases and J dropped 0; count of bases not matched to a gene: 4. CDR3 in amino acids: CAWTGTGGDQETQYF. CDR3 in DNA: TGTGCCTGGACCGGGACAGGGGGGGACCAAGAGACCCAGTACTTC.